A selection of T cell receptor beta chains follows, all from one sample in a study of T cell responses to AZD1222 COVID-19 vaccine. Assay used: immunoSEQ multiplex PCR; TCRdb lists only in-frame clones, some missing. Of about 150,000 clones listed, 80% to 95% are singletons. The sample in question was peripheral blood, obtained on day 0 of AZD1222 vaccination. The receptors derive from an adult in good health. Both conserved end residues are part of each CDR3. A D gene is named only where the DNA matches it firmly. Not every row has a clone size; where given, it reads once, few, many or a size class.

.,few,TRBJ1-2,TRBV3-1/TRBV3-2,TGTGCCAGCAGCCAAGATATCGGGCTCTATGGCTACACCTTC,CASSQDIGLYGYTF
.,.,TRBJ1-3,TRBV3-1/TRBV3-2,TGTGCCAGCAGCCCCGGGAACTCTGGAAACACCATATATTTT,CASSPGNSGNTIYF
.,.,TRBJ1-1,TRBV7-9,TGTGCCAGCAGAAAACAGGGAGGGGACACTGAAGCTTTCTTT,CASRKQGGDTEAFF
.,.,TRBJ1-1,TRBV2,TGTGCCAGCAGTGTTACCAGAGCCCTCCACATGAACACTGAAGCTTTCTTT,CASSVTRALHMNTEAFF
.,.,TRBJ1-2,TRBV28,TGTGCCAGCGGTGACAGTACCTATGGCTACACCTTC,CASGDSTYGYTF
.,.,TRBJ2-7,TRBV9,TGTGCCAGCAGCCCAGGATTGGGGGGCGGCTACGAGCAGTACTTC,CASSPGLGGGYEQYF
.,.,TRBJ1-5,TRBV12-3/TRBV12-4,TGTGCCAGCAGTTTTTTGGATCAGCCCCAGCATTTT,CASSFLDQPQHF
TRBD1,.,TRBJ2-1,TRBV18,TGTGCCAGCTCATCCATTAGCCCGACAGGGGTTGGTTCCTACAATGAGCAGTTCTTC,CASSSISPTGVGSYNEQFF
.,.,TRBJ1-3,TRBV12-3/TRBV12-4,TGTGCCAGCAGTTTCCTTGGGAACACCATATATTTT,CASSFLGNTIYF
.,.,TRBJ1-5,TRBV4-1,TGCGCCAGCAGATCCACGGTTAGCAATCAGCCCCAGCATTTT,CASRSTVSNQPQHF
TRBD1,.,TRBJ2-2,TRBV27,TGTGCCAGCAGTGCCAGGGACAGGGGGTGGGGCGGGGAGCTGTTTTTT,CASSARDRGWGGELFF
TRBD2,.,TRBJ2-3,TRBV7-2,TGTGCCAGCAGCCCAAGGGCTAGCGGGGACACAGATACGCAGTATTTT,CASSPRASGDTDTQYF
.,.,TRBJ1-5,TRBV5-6,TGTGCCAGCAGCTTGGGGTCAGGTACTCAGCCCCAGCATTTT,CASSLGSGTQPQHF
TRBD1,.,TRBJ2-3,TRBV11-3,TGTGCCAGCAGCTCGGGACAGTCCAGCACAGATACGCAGTATTTT,CASSSGQSSTDTQYF
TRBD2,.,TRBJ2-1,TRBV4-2,TGTGCCAGCAGCCAAGTTCCAGGACTAGCGGGGGGCTCCTACAATGAGCAGTTCTTC,CASSQVPGLAGGSYNEQFF
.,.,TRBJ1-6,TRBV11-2,TGTGCCAGCAGCTTAGGCGTGGGGGGTTCACCCCTCCACTTT,CASSLGVGGSPLHF
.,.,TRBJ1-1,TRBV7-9,TGTGCCAGCAGCTTAAGAGGGTATGGGACTGAAGCTTTCTTT,CASSLRGYGTEAFF
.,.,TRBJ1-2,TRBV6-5,TGTGCCAGCATGCGGGACGCCAGGCAGGGCACCTTC,CASMRDARQGTF
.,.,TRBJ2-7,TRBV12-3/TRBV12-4,TGTGCCAGCAGCCGCCCTCACTACGAGCAGTACTTC,CASSRPHYEQYF
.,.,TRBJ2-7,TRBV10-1,TGCGCCAGCATATCCGGGAGCAAGGGGCCCGGCTACGAGCAGTACTTC,CASISGSKGPGYEQYF
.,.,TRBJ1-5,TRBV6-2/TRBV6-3,TGTGCCAGCAGTTACTCTTGGGGGCTGCAGCCCCAGCATTTT,CASSYSWGLQPQHF
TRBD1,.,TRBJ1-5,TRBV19,TGTGCCAGTAGTACCCTACAGGGGGCGGATCAGCCCCAGCATTTT,CASSTLQGADQPQHF
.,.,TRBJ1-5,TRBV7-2,TGTGCCAGCAGCTTATTGGGAATCAATCAGCCCCAGCATTTT,CASSLLGINQPQHF
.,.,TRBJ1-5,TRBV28,TGTGCCAGCAGTTTAGGTTGGGGGGACCAGCCCCAGCATTTT,CASSLGWGDQPQHF
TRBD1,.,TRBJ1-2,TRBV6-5,TGTGCCAGTCGGGCAGGGGGCTCGGACTATGGCTACACCTTC,CASRAGGSDYGYTF
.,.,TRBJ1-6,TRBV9,TGTGCCAGCAGCTCCCGTAATTCACCCCTCCACTTT,CASSSRNSPLHF
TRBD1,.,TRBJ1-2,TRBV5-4,TGTGCCAGCAGCTTGGGCGGTGGGTCAGGGGGCGTCTATGGCTACACCTTC,CASSLGGGSGGVYGYTF
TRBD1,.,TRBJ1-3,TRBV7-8,TGTGCCAGCAGCCCCAGACAGGGGGCGACTGGAAACACCATATATTTT,CASSPRQGATGNTIYF
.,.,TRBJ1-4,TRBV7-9,TGTGCCAGCAGCTCGAGATTGGGACCAGGGGCAACTAATGAAAAACTGTTTTTT,CASSSRLGPGATNEKLFF
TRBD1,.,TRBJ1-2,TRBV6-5,TGTGCCAGCAGCAAACCGGGACAGGGCGTTGGCTACACCTTC,CASSKPGQGVGYTF
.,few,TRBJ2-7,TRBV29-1,TGCAGCGTGCTAGAGGGCAGCACCTACGAGCAGTACTTC,CSVLEGSTYEQYF
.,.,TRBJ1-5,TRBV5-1,TGCGCCAGCAGCGCAGGGACGGATAGCAATCAGCCCCAGCATTTT,CASSAGTDSNQPQHF
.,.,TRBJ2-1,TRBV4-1,TGCGCCAGCAGCCAGGGTCGCAACAATGAGCAGTTCTTC,CASSQGRNNEQFF
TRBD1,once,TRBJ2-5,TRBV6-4,TGTGCCAGCAGTGCCACAGGGGGAAAGACCCAGTACTTC,CASSATGGKTQYF
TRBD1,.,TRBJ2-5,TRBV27,TGTGCCAGCAGTTTGGGGAACACAGGGGTCGGGGAGACCCAGTACTTC,CASSLGNTGVGETQYF
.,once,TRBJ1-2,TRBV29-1,TGCAGCGTTGACGAGACAGAGGACTATGGCTACACCTTC,CSVDETEDYGYTF
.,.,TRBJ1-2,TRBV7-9,TGTGCCAGCAGCCCAGAAGCAGCCCCGACGTATGGCTACACCTTC,CASSPEAAPTYGYTF
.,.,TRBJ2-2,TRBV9,TGTGCCAGCAGCCCTCGATGGAGGGAGAACACCGGGGAGCTGTTTTTT,CASSPRWRENTGELFF
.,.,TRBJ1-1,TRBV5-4,TGTGCCAGCAGCTTGGCCGTGGCGGTGAACACTGAAGCTTTCTTT,CASSLAVAVNTEAFF
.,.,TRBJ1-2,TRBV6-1,TGTGCCAGCAGTGAAGCGCACAGGGAAGGCTACACCTTC,CASSEAHREGYTF
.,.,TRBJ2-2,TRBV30,TGTGCCTGGCAAATGAACACCGGGGAGCTGTTTTTT,CAWQMNTGELFF
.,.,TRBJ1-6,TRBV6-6,TGTGCCAGCAGTTACTCACCGGGCCCCTATAATTCACCCCTCCACTTT,CASSYSPGPYNSPLHF
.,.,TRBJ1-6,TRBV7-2,TGTGCCAGCAGCTTTCCGATCGGGGGCAGGTCACCCCTCCACTTT,CASSFPIGGRSPLHF
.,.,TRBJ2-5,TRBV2,TGTGCCAGCAGTGCAGTTATCGGGGCCACCCTCCAAGAGACCCAGTACTTC,CASSAVIGATLQETQYF
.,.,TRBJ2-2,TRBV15,TGTGCCACCAGCGTCTGGGACATTCCCACCGGGGAGCTGTTTTTT,CATSVWDIPTGELFF
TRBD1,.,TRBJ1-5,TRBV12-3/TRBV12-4,TGTGCCAGCAGTATGACAGGGAGGACGCCCCAGCATTTT,CASSMTGRTPQHF
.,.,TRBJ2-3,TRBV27,TGTGCCAGCAGTTTTACCTACACAGATACGCAGTATTTT,CASSFTYTDTQYF
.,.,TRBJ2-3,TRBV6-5,TGTGCCAGCAGTTACCGTAGGGGAGCAGATACGCAGTATTTT,CASSYRRGADTQYF
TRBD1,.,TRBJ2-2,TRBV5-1,TGCGCGACAGGGGGTAACACCGGGGAGCTGTTTTTT,CATGGNTGELFF
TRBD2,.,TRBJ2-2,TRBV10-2,TGCGCCAGCAGCCCAACTAGCGGGGGGCCCGGGGAGCTGTTTTTT,CASSPTSGGPGELFF
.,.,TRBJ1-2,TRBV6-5,TGTGCCAGCATCTCCCCAGGAGGGAACTGGGGCTACACCTTC,CASISPGGNWGYTF
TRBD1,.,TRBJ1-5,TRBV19,TGTGCCAGTAGGAGGACAGGGGTGTTGAGCAATCAGCCCCAGCATTTT,CASRRTGVLSNQPQHF
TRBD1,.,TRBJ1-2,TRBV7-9,TGTGCCAGCAGCTTAGCAGGTGGACAGGGGTATGGCTACACCTTC,CASSLAGGQGYGYTF
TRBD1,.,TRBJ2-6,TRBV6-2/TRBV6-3,TGTGCCAGCAGTTTCCCACAGGGGGCGAAGACTGGGGCCAACGTCCTGACTTTC,CASSFPQGAKTGANVLTF